The rows below give T cell receptor beta chains drawn from one sample of a study of identical twins. TCRdb independently ran MiXCR on the 5' RACE reads; one entry per CDR3 protein. Of roughly 250,000 distinct CDR3 sequences in the sample, 11% to 15% are singletons; the top ten hold 8.5% to 10%. Sequencing input: memory (CD45RO+) T cells sorted from blood. These receptors came from a woman aged 18-35 years in good health. Both conserved end residues are part of each CDR3. The order of the fields is J gene, clone size, V gene, D gene, CDR3 protein, CDR3 DNA. The D gene is left open where the match is weak. Part of the rows lack a size; the others show once, few, many or a class for expanded clones.

TRBJ2-3,.,TRBV2,TRBD1,CASSRDRRTDTQYF,TGTGCCAGCAGTAGGGACAGACGCACAGATACGCAGTATTTT
TRBJ1-1,.,TRBV5-6,.,CASSFLQRNTEAFF,TGTGCCAGCAGCTTTCTTCAGAGAAACACTGAAGCTTTCTTT
TRBJ1-1,few,TRBV5-1,TRBD1,CASSFQGETEAFF,TGCGCCAGCAGCTTCCAGGGGGAGACTGAAGCTTTCTTT
TRBJ2-4,.,TRBV3-1,.,CASSQDLGEQNIQYF,TGTGCCAGCAGCCAAGATTTAGGGGAGCAAAACATTCAGTACTTC
TRBJ2-4,many,TRBV18,.,CASSPADRPKNIQYF,TGTGCCAGCTCACCGGCAGACAGGCCAAAAAACATTCAGTACTTC
TRBJ2-1,.,TRBV15,.,CATSRRGPYNEQFF,TGTGCCACCAGCCGGCGTGGCCCTTACAATGAGCAGTTCTTC
TRBJ1-4,.,TRBV6-4,TRBD1,CASSEQWTGEAEKLFF,TGTGCCAGCAGTGAACAATGGACAGGGGAAGCTGAAAAACTGTTTTTT
TRBJ2-1,.,TRBV5-6,.,CASSLGALEQFF,TGTGCCAGCAGCTTGGGGGCGTTAGAGCAGTTCTTC
TRBJ2-1,many,TRBV5-6,TRBD2,CASSLSGGAFYNEQFF,TGTGCCAGCAGCCTGAGCGGGGGAGCTTTCTACAATGAGCAGTTCTTC
TRBJ2-1,few,TRBV9,TRBD2,CASSAGGTSLDEQFF,TGTGCCAGCAGCGCGGGAGGGACTAGCTTAGATGAGCAGTTCTTC
TRBJ2-1,.,TRBV12-5,.,CASGLVRGGCFDEQFF,TGTGCTAGTGGTTTGGTACGGGGCGGGTGTTTCGATGAGCAGTTCTTC
TRBJ2-7,.,TRBV20-1,.,CSAIALNGGYEQYF,TGCAGTGCTATAGCCTTAAACGGGGGTTACGAGCAGTACTTC
TRBJ1-2,few,TRBV6-5,.,CASWDGYTF,TGTGCCTCCTGGGATGGCTACACCTTC
TRBJ2-7,.,TRBV18,TRBD2,CASSPRGLVVLSYEQYF,TGTGCCAGCTCACCACGGGGACTAGTGGTCCTTTCATACGAGCAGTACTTC
TRBJ2-7,few,TRBV5-1,.,CASSLDRSTYEQYF,TGCGCCAGCAGCTTGGATCGGAGTACCTACGAGCAGTACTTC
TRBJ1-1,many,TRBV9,TRBD1,CASSPRDRPNTEAFF,TGTGCCAGCAGCCCCCGGGACAGACCGAACACTGAAGCTTTCTTT
TRBJ2-5,many,TRBV20-1,.,CSAARAAKETQYF,TGCAGTGCTGCTAGGGCCGCGAAGGAGACCCAGTACTTC
TRBJ2-3,.,TRBV12-5,.,CASGLVTTATQYF,TGTGCTAGTGGTTTGGTCACGACAGCTACGCAGTATTTT
TRBJ1-2,many,TRBV12-3/TRBV12-4,.,CASSLSWTDGYTF,TGTGCCAGCAGTTTGAGTTGGACGGATGGCTACACCTTC
TRBJ2-2,.,TRBV7-2,.,CASSLDLAGTGELFF,TGTGCCAGCAGCTTAGATCTTGCCGGAACCGGGGAGCTGTTTTTT
TRBJ2-3,.,TRBV28,TRBD2,CASSTLAGGTDTQYF,TGTGCCAGCAGCACTCTAGCGGGAGGGACAGATACGCAGTATTTT
TRBJ1-2,few,TRBV5-1,.,CASSLESPGWGGYTF,TGCGCCAGCAGCTTGGAGTCACCGGGGTGGGGTGGCTACACCTTC
TRBJ1-1,few,TRBV7-2,.,CASSLLGGGTEAFF,TGTGCCAGCAGCTTATTGGGTGGGGGCACTGAAGCTTTCTTT
TRBJ1-1,many,TRBV7-9,.,CASSQGRDTEAFF,TGTGCCAGCAGTCAAGGGAGGGACACTGAAGCTTTCTTT
TRBJ2-3,.,TRBV5-1,.,CASSPGQPAWGTQYF,TGCGCCAGCAGCCCCGGACAGCCTGCTTGGGGTACGCAGTATTTT
TRBJ2-1,few,TRBV5-1,.,CASSPRGGNNEQFF,TGCGCCAGCAGCCCCAGAGGAGGGAACAATGAGCAGTTCTTC
TRBJ2-5,.,TRBV5-1,.,CASSLQPPAGETQYF,TGCGCCAGCAGCTTGCAACCCCCGGCTGGGGAGACCCAGTACTTC
TRBJ2-1,.,TRBV3-1,.,CASSQVLYRNEQFF,TGTGCCAGCAGCCAAGTCCTTTACCGCAATGAGCAGTTCTTC
TRBJ1-1,.,TRBV7-9,.,CASSSAGLGTEAFF,TGTGCCAGCAGCTCGGCGGGCTTGGGAACTGAAGCTTTCTTT
TRBJ1-2,.,TRBV20-1,.,CSAPEEGSGYTF,TGCAGCGCCCCGGAAGAGGGGTCTGGCTACACCTTC
TRBJ2-1,many,TRBV5-1,TRBD1,CASSPLPPRQGGNEQFF,TGCGCCAGCAGCCCTCTACCCCCGCGACAGGGCGGCAATGAGCAGTTCTTC
TRBJ2-4,.,TRBV20-1,TRBD1,CSASDRGRDIQYF,TGCAGTGCTAGCGACAGGGGTAGAGACATTCAGTACTTC
TRBJ2-3,.,TRBV6-2/TRBV6-3,.,CASSDTGTLGDTQYF,TGTGCCAGCAGTGATACAGGGACCCTGGGAGATACGCAGTATTTT
TRBJ1-3,many,TRBV30,.,CAWSVRGRNTIYF,TGTGCCTGGAGTGTGCGTGGACGAAACACCATATATTTT
TRBJ2-3,.,TRBV12-3/TRBV12-4,TRBD1,CASSLRDRGGTDTQYF,TGTGCCAGCAGTTTAAGAGACAGGGGTGGCACAGATACGCAGTATTTT
TRBJ2-5,.,TRBV20-1,.,CSAAQIRELYQETQYF,TGCAGTGCTGCCCAAATCAGGGAACTGTACCAAGAGACCCAGTACTTC
TRBJ2-5,.,TRBV18,.,CASSPEEETQYF,TGTGCCAGCTCACCGGAGGAGGAGACCCAGTACTTC
TRBJ2-7,many,TRBV19,.,CASKPDEGSYEQYF,TGTGCCAGTAAACCAGACGAAGGCTCCTACGAGCAGTACTTC
TRBJ1-1,few,TRBV29-1,.,CSVERWGGRNTEAFF,TGCAGCGTTGAAAGGTGGGGGGGAAGGAACACTGAAGCTTTCTTT
TRBJ1-5,few,TRBV7-2,.,CASSPRPGSNQPQHF,TGTGCCAGCAGCCCGCGTCCAGGGAGCAATCAGCCCCAGCATTTT
TRBJ1-1,few,TRBV9,TRBD1,CASSVTDRAEAFF,TGTGCCAGCAGCGTAACCGACAGGGCTGAAGCTTTCTTT
TRBJ2-7,few,TRBV5-1,TRBD2,CASSRVVSGNEQYF,TGCGCCAGCAGCCGTGTTGTAAGCGGGAACGAGCAGTACTTC
TRBJ2-1,few,TRBV6-1,TRBD1,CASRGTGGNEQFF,TGTGCCAGCAGGGGGACAGGGGGCAATGAGCAGTTCTTC
TRBJ2-7,many,TRBV5-1,.,CASSPEQTSYEQYF,TGCGCCAGCAGCCCAGAACAAACGTCCTACGAGCAGTACTTC
TRBJ2-1,.,TRBV7-9,.,CASSLGRGVRTGEQFF,TGTGCCAGCAGCTTGGGACGTGGCGTGAGGACGGGTGAGCAGTTCTTC
TRBJ1-1,.,TRBV20-1,.,CSATLVQGKTEAFF,TGCAGTGCCACGCTAGTACAGGGTAAGACTGAAGCTTTCTTT
TRBJ1-6,.,TRBV5-1,TRBD1,CASSSRGLSIFGSPLHF,TGCGCCAGCAGCTCCAGGGGGCTGTCTATATTCGGTTCACCCCTCCACTTT
TRBJ2-7,.,TRBV20-1,TRBD2,CSALTSGGRSSYEQYF,TGCAGTGCTTTGACTAGCGGGGGCCGTAGCTCCTACGAGCAGTACTTC
TRBJ2-2,.,TRBV5-1,.,CASSLVTPRGTGELFF,TGCGCCAGCAGCTTGGTGACCCCGCGGGGCACCGGGGAGCTGTTTTTT
TRBJ1-1,many,TRBV30,TRBD1,CASYRGQDTEAFF,TGTGCCTCCTACAGGGGGCAAGACACTGAAGCTTTCTTT
TRBJ1-5,.,TRBV10-3,TRBD1,CATQGQLGNQPQHF,TGTGCCACCCAGGGACAGCTAGGCAATCAGCCCCAGCATTTT
TRBJ2-7,many,TRBV20-1,.,CSARDRQTYYEQYF,TGCAGTGCTAGAGACCGACAGACTTACTACGAGCAGTACTTC
TRBJ2-5,medium-sized,TRBV18,.,CASGPALRETQYF,TGTGCCAGCGGCCCGGCCCTGAGAGAGACCCAGTACTTC
TRBJ2-7,few,TRBV4-1,TRBD1,CASSQLRTGRDEQYF,TGCGCCAGCAGCCAACTACGGACAGGGAGAGACGAGCAGTACTTC
TRBJ2-7,.,TRBV9,.,CASSVNSLAGYEQYF,TGTGCCAGCAGCGTAAATTCCTTAGCTGGGTACGAGCAGTACTTC
TRBJ1-5,.,TRBV2,.,CASSSDGNQPQHF,TGTGCCAGCAGTTCTGACGGAAATCAGCCCCAGCATTTT
TRBJ2-1,.,TRBV3-1,TRBD2,CASSQDPSGGGRYEQFF,TGTGCCAGCAGCCAAGATCCGAGCGGGGGGGGCCGTTATGAGCAGTTCTTC
TRBJ1-2,.,TRBV11-1,.,CASSLEGLEGYTF,TGTGCCAGCAGCTTAGAAGGGTTGGAGGGCTACACCTTC
TRBJ2-3,.,TRBV20-1,TRBD2,CSANSGPGGGTDTQYF,TGCAGTGCTAATAGCGGCCCGGGAGGGGGCACAGATACGCAGTATTTT
TRBJ2-2,many,TRBV6-4,.,CASSGTRGSNTGELFF,TGTGCCAGCAGTGGAACCCGGGGGTCTAACACCGGGGAGCTGTTTTTT